The 10 T cell receptor beta chains below were found in one sample sequenced in a study of cytomegalovirus exposure and HLA in healthy donors (dated by TCRdb to about 2017). To prepare the library, the immunoSEQ multiplex PCR assay was applied. For the multiplex PCR, a mixture combining 60 forward primers for TCR Vbeta segments and 13 reverse primers for TCR Jbeta segments was used. Not all clones reach the TCRdb copy of this immuneACCESS table, which keeps in-frame sequences only. Checked studies attribute under half of the gap to unresolved V genes and leave the rest unexplained. The sample profile shows about 190,000 clones; approximately 84% of them were found once. The ten largest clonotypes hold around 3.9% of the sample. Material for sequencing was PBMCs. These receptors came from a middle-aged man in good health and CMV-seronegative.

The chain is built from TRBV6-6 and TRBJ1-5; the match to TRBD1 covers 7 bases. The germline V gene encodes CDR1 MNHNY and CDR2 SVGAGI (reference sequence). V shed 7 bases and J 7 bases; nucleotides not matched to a gene: 7. There are 13 residues in the CDR3. The CDR3 DNA reads TGTGCCAGCACCTCACAGGGGAGACAGCCCCAGCATTTT. Encoded protein: CASTSQGRQPQHF.

This clone has just one count. CDR3 in amino acids: CASSLLGQSYEQYF. The CDR3 region has the DNA TGTGCCAGCAGTCTTTTGGGACAGTCCTACGAGCAGTACTTC. The chain joins TRBV2 to TRBJ2-7; 7 bases map to TRBD1. Germline V CDR1 and CDR2: SNHLY, FYNNEI. J gave up 1 base and V 5 bases, and 5 bases lay outside the gene matches. CDR3 length: 14 residues. The variable domain in full, completed from reference TRBV2 and TRBJ2-7, reads EPEVTQTPSHQVTQMGQEVILRCVPISNHLYFYWYRQILGQKVEFLVSFYNNEISEKSEIFDDQFSVERPDGSNFTLKIRSTKLEDSAMYFCASSLLGQSYEQYFGPGTRLTVT.

CDR3 region: CASSRDITEAFF. In DNA, the CDR3 is TGTGCCAGCTCACGGGACATCACTGAAGCTTTCTTT. This chain links TRBV18 with TRBJ1-1; a possible D gene is TRBD1 (6 bases). Trimming stripped 4 bases from V and 4 bases from J, with 7 bases between. Germline V CDR1 and CDR2: KGHSH, LQKENI. The CDR3 totals 12 residues.

The V call is TRBV11-2, the J call TRBJ2-5, with a possible D match to TRBD2 (5 bases). This CDR3 is built from 16 residues. Per germline, CDR1 SGHAT and CDR2 FQNNGV. V was trimmed by 6 bases and J by 6 bases, leaving 23 bases between them. The CDR3 DNA is TGTGCCAGCAGTAGACTTCGAGGGCCGGATCGGAAGACCCAGTACTTC. As protein: CASSRLRGPDRKTQYF.

V is TRBV5-1 and J is TRBJ2-2; no reliable D call. Trimming removed 4 bases at V and 6 bases at J, with 16 bases between. This CDR3 spans 15 amino acids. Germline-derived CDR1 and CDR2 are SGHRS and YFSETQ. CDR3 sequence: CASSPNDIVAGELFF. In nucleotides, the CDR3 is TGCGCCAGCAGCCCGAACGACATCGTCGCCGGGGAGCTGTTTTTT.

This CDR3 reads CSVEGSSRETQYF. CDR3 in DNA: TGCAGCGTTGAGGGGTCTAGCAGGGAGACCCAGTACTTC. The chain employs TRBV29-1 and TRBJ2-5, with a possible D match to TRBD2 (5 bases). Germline V gene lookup returns CDR1 SQVTM and CDR2 ANQGSEA. V shed 3 bases and J shed 5 bases, with 13 bases lying between them. The CDR3 runs to 13 residues.

The V gene is TRBV7-8, the J gene TRBJ2-1, with D perhaps matching TRBD2 (5 bases). V lost 5 bases and J lost 8, with 10 bases in between. The CDR3 totals 12 residues. The V gene's germline CDR1 is SGHVS and CDR2 FQNEAQ. In DNA, the CDR3 is TGTGCCAGCAGCCCGGGGTGGGATGAGCAGTTCTTC. This sequence encodes CASSPGWDEQFF.

J is TRBJ2-2 and V is TRBV6-5; D gene uncertain. Germline V gives CDR1 MNHEY, CDR2 SVGAGI. The CDR3 has 14 amino acids. Trimming stripped 7 bases from V and 1 base from J, with 10 bases between. The CDR3: CASTYGQNTGELFF. CDR3 nucleotides: TGTGCCAGCACCTATGGGCAGAACACCGGGGAGCTGTTTTTT.

This clone turned up a few times. The J gene is TRBJ2-5, the V gene TRBV25-1; the D gene is possibly TRBD2 (5 bases). Per germline, CDR1 MGHDK and CDR2 SYGVNS. The CDR3 is made up of 16 amino acids. Trimming removed 4 bases from V and 5 bases from J, with 20 bases in between. CDR3 residues: CASSVPGEDWKETQYF. Written as DNA, the CDR3 is TGTGCCAGCAGTGTTCCGGGCGAGGACTGGAAGGAGACCCAGTACTTC.

This sequence joins TRBV27 and TRBJ2-6, with 9 bases fitting TRBD1. J lost 1 base, V lost 5 bases, and 9 bases had no gene match. CDR1 and CDR2 from the germline V gene are MNHEY and SMNVEV (reference sequence). The CDR3 extends over 18 amino acids. The CDR3 nucleotides read TGTGCCAGCAGTCCGGGACAGGGCAGAGAGTCTGGGGCCAACGTCCTGACTTTC. It specifies CASSPGQGRESGANVLTF.